A single sample is the source of the 27 T cell receptor beta chains below, sequenced in a study of PD-L1 blockade in urothelial cancer. Time point meaning: pretreatment peripheral blood. Assay used: immunoSEQ multiplex PCR; TCRdb lists only in-frame clones, some missing. Among fewer than 65,000 clones listed, 87% were seen once. The source was PBMCs, collected around atezolizumab (anti-PD-L1) treatment. The receptors shown here come from a woman in her sixties with urothelial cancer.

The J gene is TRBJ2-1, the V gene TRBV5-1; 7 bases agree with TRBD2. V shed 4 bases and J 10 bases; nucleotides not matched to a gene: 11. Germline CDR1 is SGHRS and CDR2 is YFSETQ. This CDR3 region has 14 residues. The CDR3 reads CASSPPGGLTEQFF. The CDR3 DNA follows: TGCGCCAGCAGCCCCCCGGGGGGTCTCACGGAGCAGTTCTTC.

The chain has TRBV10-3 and TRBJ1-1, with 8 bases matching TRBD1. Losses at the gene ends were 3 bases for V and 0 bases for J; bases not matched to a gene: 21. The germline V gene has CDR1 ENHRY and CDR2 SYGVKD. The CDR3 has 21 amino acids. CDR3 bases: TGTGCCATCAGTGACCCCACAGTATCACAGGGGGGAGGCCCTATGAACACTGAAGCTTTCTTT. Its translation: CAISDPTVSQGGGPMNTEAFF.

The chain combines TRBV5-1 with TRBJ2-7; 8 bases map to TRBD2. V dropped 6 bases and J dropped 6; count of bases not matched to a gene: 14. Germline V CDR1 and CDR2: SGHRS, YFSETQ. There are 15 residues in the CDR3. The CDR3, as DNA: TGCGCCAGCACGCTCGGGGGGGCCGGTCCCCTCGAGCAGTACTTC. Translated: CASTLGGAGPLEQYF.

Here the CDR3 DNA reads TGCGCCAGCAGCTTTACTAGCGGGAGCGATGAGCAGTTCTTC. Translating gives CASSFTSGSDEQFF. V usage is TRBV5-1 and J usage is TRBJ2-1; 11 bases agree with TRBD2. The CDR3 runs 14 residues. Germline trimming cut 2 bases from V and 8 bases from J; bases unmatched to any gene: 3. Germline CDR1 and CDR2: SGHRS and YFSETQ.

This sequence joins TRBV6-5 and TRBJ2-7; TRBD1 aligns across 9 bases. The CDR3 runs to 12 residues. The germline CDR1 and CDR2 sequences are MNHEY and SVGAGI. Trimming took 6 bases from V and 11 from J; bases not matched to a gene: 8. The CDR3 is CASSRDRATEYF. Here the CDR3 DNA reads TGTGCCAGCAGCCGGGACAGGGCGACGGAGTACTTC.

The CDR3 DNA is TGTGCCAGCACGAGGGGGAGTGGCTACACCTTC. Translation gives CASTRGSGYTF. The chain couples TRBV6-5 to TRBJ1-2; D possibly corresponds to TRBD1 (6 bases). The germline V gene encodes CDR1 MNHEY and CDR2 SVGAGI. CDR3 size: 11 residues. V lost 7 bases, J lost 7 bases, and 10 bases lay in between.

This sequence joins TRBV28 and TRBJ1-4, with 11 bases fitting TRBD1. This CDR3 contains 15 residues. J gave up 7 bases and V 4 bases, and 5 bases lay outside the gene matches. Germline CDR1 is MDHEN and CDR2 is SYDVKM. This chain's CDR3 is CASSSGQGAGEKLFF. DNA for the CDR3: TGTGCCAGCAGTTCCGGACAGGGGGCTGGTGAAAAACTGTTTTTT.

The chain carries TRBV7-2 and TRBJ1-2; D is unresolved. This CDR3 comprises 13 residues. Trimming took off 0 bases at V and 3 bases at J, with 5 bases between the two ends. The V gene's germline CDR1 is SGHTA and CDR2 FQGNSA. CDR3 sequence (DNA): TGTGCCAGCAGCTTAGCGTCGGACTATGGCTACACCTTC. This encodes CASSLASDYGYTF.

This clone appeared many times. The chain uses TRBV28 and TRBJ1-1, with D unresolved. Germline V CDR1 and CDR2: MDHEN, SYDVKM. The CDR3 extends over 17 amino acids. Trimming took 6 bases from V and 0 from J, leaving 20 bases between them. CDR3 sequence (DNA): TGTGCCAGCAGCACCCACGTGGTGTGGCCCATGAACACTGAAGCTTTCTTT. Its translation: CASSTHVVWPMNTEAFF.

The rearrangement links TRBV28 to TRBJ2-7; a possible D gene is TRBD2 (6 bases). This CDR3 spans 16 amino acids. V dropped 2 bases and J dropped 2 bases, with 16 bases sitting between them. Germline CDR1 is MDHEN and CDR2 is SYDVKM. The CDR3 region has the DNA TGTGCCAGCAGTTTAGTGGAGGGGCCCTACGCCTACGAGCAGTACTTC. Protein product: CASSLVEGPYAYEQYF.

This chain uses TRBV7-2 with TRBJ2-1, with TRBD1 matching 7 bases. Germline V CDR1 and CDR2: SGHTA, FQGNSA. The CDR3 covers 14 residues. V lost 5 bases, J lost 2 bases, and 3 bases stayed unmatched. The DNA for the CDR3 is TGTGCCAGCAGCCCTGACAGGGCCTACAATGAGCAGTTCTTC. Its protein is CASSPDRAYNEQFF.

The CDR3 is CASSLRPSVGEQFF. CDR3 sequence (DNA): TGTGCCAGCAGCTTAAGACCTAGCGTTGGTGAGCAGTTCTTC. The chain carries TRBV7-3 and TRBJ2-1, with a possible D match to TRBD2 (6 bases). The CDR3 totals 14 residues. Germline V gene sequence: CDR1 SGHTA, CDR2 FQGTGA. V gave up 1 base and J gave up 9 bases, with 13 bases separating them.

The chain couples TRBV5-3 to TRBJ1-5, with D uncertain. TRBV5-3 is sorted into the ORF group, with uncertain function. V lost 4 bases to trimming and J lost 1 base, with 21 bases between them. The CDR3 is 18 amino acids. The CDR3 DNA reads as TGTGCCAGAAGCCCTCCCGGGTCGGTAGAAAGGAGCAATCAGCCCCAGCATTTT. Translated, it gives CARSPPGSVERSNQPQHF.

The rearrangement joins TRBV28 to TRBJ2-1; 12 nucleotides match TRBD2. This CDR3 comprises 16 residues. The junction had 9 bases not matched to a gene; V was cut back by 6 bases and J by 6 bases. Looked up from germline, CDR1 is MDHEN and CDR2 is SYDVKM. CDR3 bases: TGTGCCAGCAGCCCATCGACTAGCGGGGGACGCAATGAGCAGTTCTTC. Translated, it gives CASSPSTSGGRNEQFF.

The CDR3 spells CASSEWTAGLGEAFF. CDR3 nucleotides: TGTGCCAGTAGTGAGTGGACAGCGGGGCTGGGTGAAGCTTTCTTT. This rearrangement joins TRBV19 to TRBJ1-1; tentatively, D is TRBD1 (6 bases). The ends were cut back, 5 bases at V and 7 bases at J, with 20 bases in the middle. CDR1 LNHDA and CDR2 SQIVND come from the germline V gene (reference sequence). The CDR3 sequence is 15 residues long.

This chain uses TRBV29-1 with TRBJ1-3; TRBD1 aligns across 8 bases. Germline-derived CDR1 and CDR2 are SQVTM and ANQGSEA. V lost 7 bases and J lost 0; bases outside the gene matches: 8. The CDR3 is 15 amino acids. CDR3 sequence reads: CSARTGSGSGNTIYF. The CDR3 nucleotides are TGCAGCGCCCGGACAGGGAGCGGCTCTGGAAACACCATATATTTT.

The rearrangement uses TRBV9 and TRBJ1-4, with a possible D match to TRBD1 (6 bases). Looked up from germline, CDR1 is SGDLS and CDR2 is YYNGEE. This CDR3 is built from 14 residues. V lost 1 base and J 7 bases, leaving 11 bases between the germline ends. The DNA of the CDR3 is TGTGCCAGCAGCGTATCAGGGGAGTTTGAAAAACTGTTTTTT. This gives the protein CASSVSGEFEKLFF.

This sequence joins TRBV19 and TRBJ2-1; 10 nucleotides align to TRBD2. This CDR3 spans 16 amino acids. Trimming took 4 bases from V and 2 from J; bases not matched to a gene: 5. Per germline, CDR1 LNHDA and CDR2 SQIVND (reference sequence). The CDR3 spells CASSTKGLATYNEQFF. The DNA for the CDR3 is TGTGCCAGTAGTACTAAGGGACTAGCGACCTACAATGAGCAGTTCTTC. The whole variable domain, filled in from reference TRBV19 and TRBJ2-1, reads DGGITQSPKYLFRKEGQNVTLSCEQNLNHDAMYWYRQDPGQGLRLIYYSQIVNDFQKGDIAEGYSVSREKKESFPLTVTSAQKNPTAFYLCASSTKGLATYNEQFFGPGTRLTVL.

The J gene is TRBJ2-5, the V gene TRBV4-1, with 10 bases fitting TRBD2. Germline CDR1 MGHRA, CDR2 YSYEKL. The CDR3 length is 14 residues. The V gene end was trimmed by 4 bases and the J gene end by 3 bases; junction bases not matched to a gene: 2. The DNA of the CDR3 is TGCGCCAGCAGCCGTCTAGCGGGAGAAGAGACCCAGTACTTC. Translated: CASSRLAGEETQYF.

The CDR3 protein is CASSPRQPGTGFGELFF. The CDR3 coding sequence is TGTGCCAGCAGCCCTCGACAGCCCGGGACAGGGTTCGGGGAGCTGTTTTTT. The rearrangement joins TRBV4-2 to TRBJ2-2; 9 nucleotides line up with TRBD1. Germline V gives CDR1 LGHNA, CDR2 YNFKEQ. The CDR3 length is 17 residues. J lost 7 bases, V lost 4 bases, and 13 bases had no gene match.

This clone was detected a few times. CDR3 DNA sequence: TGCAGTGCTAGAGCGGATCAGCCCCAGCATTTT. Translated, it gives CSARADQPQHF. J is TRBJ1-5 and V is TRBV20-1; D not resolved. The CDR3 consists of 11 residues. Looked up from germline, CDR1 is DFQATT and CDR2 is SNEGSKA (reference sequence). Trimming took off 1 base at V and 5 bases at J, with 3 bases between the two ends.

This chain connects TRBV18 to TRBJ2-3; D is ambiguous. This CDR3 contains 14 residues. Per the germline V gene, CDR1 is KGHSH and CDR2 is LQKENI. V was shortened by 1 base and J by 5 bases, with 10 bases between the two germline ends. The CDR3 loop is CASSPLAEVDTQYF. The CDR3 DNA reads TGTGCCAGCTCACCACTTGCAGAAGTAGATACGCAGTATTTT. The entire variable domain, with the rest obtained from reference TRBV18 and TRBJ2-3, is as follows: NAGVMQNPRHLVRRRGQEARLRCSPMKGHSHVYWYRQLPEEGLKFMVYLQKENIIDESGMPKERFSAEFPKEGPSILRIQQVVRGDSAAYFCASSPLAEVDTQYFGPGTRLTVL.

The chain combines TRBV28 with TRBJ1-5, with D perhaps matching TRBD1 (6 bases). The CDR3 spans 14 residues. V dropped 5 bases and J dropped 7 bases, with 15 bases sitting between them. Per germline, CDR1 MDHEN and CDR2 SYDVKM. The CDR3 DNA reads as TGTGCCAGCAGTCCCCCAGGGGAAGGGCAGCCCCAGCATTTT. Its protein product is CASSPPGEGQPQHF.

The V call is TRBV6-5, the J call TRBJ2-5; 7 bases agree with TRBD1. The length of the CDR3 is 13 residues. From germline, CDR1 is MNHEY and CDR2 SVGAGI. After removal of 7 bases from V and 5 bases from J, the junction contained 7 bases not matched to a gene. For the CDR3, the DNA is TGTGCCAGCACTCCGACAGGGTTGGAGACCCAGTACTTC. Its translation: CASTPTGLETQYF.

The chain employs TRBV11-2 and TRBJ2-2; D not certain. From germline, CDR1 is SGHAT and CDR2 FQNNGV. The CDR3 is 14 residues long. V was shortened by 5 bases and J by 4 bases, with 11 bases between the two germline ends. CDR3 sequence reads: CASSPPETTGELFF. Written as DNA, the CDR3 is TGTGCCAGCAGCCCCCCGGAGACCACCGGGGAGCTGTTTTTT.

The chain recombines TRBV7-2 with TRBJ2-7; 13 bases are shared with TRBD2. V dropped 3 bases and J dropped 2; count of bases not matched to a gene: 7. Germline V CDR1 and CDR2: SGHTA, FQGNSA. The CDR3 is made up of 17 amino acids. The CDR3 region is CASSFGGTSGVPYEQYF. Written as DNA, the CDR3 is TGTGCCAGCAGCTTCGGGGGGACTAGCGGGGTACCCTACGAGCAGTACTTC. Variable domain in full (rest from reference TRBV7-2 and TRBJ2-7): GAGVSQSPSNKVTEKGKDVELRCDPISGHTALYWYRQSLGQGLEFLIYFQGNSAPDKSGLPSDRFSAERTGGSVSTLTIQRTQQEDSAVYLCASSFGGTSGVPYEQYFGPGTRLTVT.

This sequence joins TRBV27 and TRBJ2-2; 11 bases fit TRBD2. Looked up from germline, CDR1 is MNHEY and CDR2 is SMNVEV (reference sequence). The CDR3 covers 15 residues. J lost 9 bases, V lost 6 bases, and 9 bases had no gene match. CDR3 coding DNA: TGTGCCAGCAGCCTAGCGGGGGGCAGGTTGAGGGAGCTGTTTTTT. Encoded protein: CASSLAGGRLRELFF.